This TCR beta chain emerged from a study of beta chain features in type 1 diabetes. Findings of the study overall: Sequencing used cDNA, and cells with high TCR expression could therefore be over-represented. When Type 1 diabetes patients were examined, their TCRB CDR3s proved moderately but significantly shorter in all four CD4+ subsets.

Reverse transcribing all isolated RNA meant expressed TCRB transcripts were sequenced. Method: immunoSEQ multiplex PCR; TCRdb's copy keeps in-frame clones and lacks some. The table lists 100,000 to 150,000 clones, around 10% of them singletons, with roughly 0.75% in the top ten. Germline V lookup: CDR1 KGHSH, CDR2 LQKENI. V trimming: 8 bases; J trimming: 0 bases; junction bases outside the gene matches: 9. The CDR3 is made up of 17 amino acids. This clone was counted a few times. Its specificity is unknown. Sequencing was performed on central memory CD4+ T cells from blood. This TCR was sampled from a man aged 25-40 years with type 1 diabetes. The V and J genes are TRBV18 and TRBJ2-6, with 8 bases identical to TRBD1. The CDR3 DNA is TGTGCCAGCACTGGACAGGGAACGGACTCTGGGGCCAACGTCCTGACTTTC. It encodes CASTGQGTDSGANVLTF. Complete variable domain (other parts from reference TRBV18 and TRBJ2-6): NAGVMQNPRHLVRRRGQEARLRCSPMKGHSHVYWYRQLPEEGLKFMVYLQKENIIDESGMPKERFSAEFPKEGPSILRIQQVVRGDSAAYFCASTGQGTDSGANVLTFGAGSRLTVL.